This T cell receptor (beta chain) derives from a study of PD-1 blockade in classical Hodgkin lymphoma. Study-level results: In newly diagnosed patients, baseline TCR diversity was reportedly below that of healthy donors. By C4D1, diversity of CD4+ TCRs had risen significantly, whereas that of CD8+ TCRs had not. Partial responders and progressors had significantly lower baseline TCR diversity.

Clones were sequenced by immunoSEQ multiplex PCR, and TCRdb holds only the in-frame ones, with some missing. The sample includes some 24,000 clones, approximately 79% seen only once; the top ten take 6.2%. Comment on this clone: What it binds is unknown.

This CDR3 has 15 amino acids. V gave up 1 base and J gave up 5 bases, with 13 bases separating them. CDR1 and CDR2 (germline): LGHNA, YSLEER. Sample time point: cycle 4 day 1 (C4D1), after 6 weeks of nivolumab. Every single patient, without exception, relapsed after autologous stem cell transplantation, and brentuximab vedotin exposure varied. The sequence came from a human donor with classical Hodgkin lymphoma. The sequenced sample was peripheral blood mononuclear cells (PBMCs), obtained before the fourth cycle of nivolumab. The rearrangement links TRBV4-3 to TRBJ2-3, with D tentatively TRBD1 or TRBD2 (6 bases each). CDR3 DNA sequence: TGCGCCAGCAGCCAAGTTGGGGGGCAAGGAGATACGCAGTATTTT. Its translation is CASSQVGGQGDTQYF.